The 14 T cell receptor beta chains below come from one sample, sequenced in a study of cytomegalovirus exposure and HLA in healthy donors (dated by TCRdb to the late 2010s). Receptor amplification or capture employed the immunoSEQ multiplex PCR assay. A mixture of 60 forward primers for TCR Vbeta segments and 13 reverse primers for TCR Jbeta segments was used in the multiplex PCR. TCRdb took this table from immuneACCESS and kept in-frame rearrangements with V and J called. Such tables lack part of the clones; where checked against another copy, unresolved V genes explain under half of the gap, and the rest is unexplained. The table of this sample itemizes roughly 77,000 clones. The ten largest account for 4.6% of the sample. Sequencing used PBMCs. These receptors originate from a man aged 30 to 39 in good health and CMV-seronegative.

The chain is built from TRBV2 and TRBJ1-1; D ambiguous. The germline CDR1 and CDR2 sequences are SNHLY and FYNNEI. V shed 7 bases and J shed 3 bases, with 12 bases lying between them. The CDR3 sequence is 13 residues long. The CDR3 region has the DNA TGTGCCAGCATGGGGAGATGGGACACTGAAGCTTTCTTT. Amino acids: CASMGRWDTEAFF.

The chain is built from TRBV5-1 and TRBJ2-1, with 7 bases identical to TRBD2. V lost 2 bases and J lost 9; bases outside the gene matches: 5. Germline CDR1 and CDR2: SGHRS and YFSETQ. The CDR3 totals 13 residues. The CDR3, as DNA: TGCGCCAGCAGCTTCCGGGGGGTTGGTGAGCAGTTCTTC. This encodes CASSFRGVGEQFF.

This chain connects TRBV25-1 to TRBJ2-5; 8 nucleotides match TRBD1. From germline, CDR1 is MGHDK and CDR2 SYGVNS. Trimming took 0 bases from V and 4 from J; bases not matched to a gene: 4. CDR3 length: 15 amino acids. In DNA form, the CDR3 reads TGTGCCAGCAGTGAATATGGACAGGGAAGAGAGACCCAGTACTTC. Protein sequence: CASSEYGQGRETQYF.

As concerns this clone: At the DNA level, this CDR3 is encoded by other sequences in the same sample as well. V and J are TRBV18 and TRBJ1-1, with D uncertain. The CDR3 extends over 14 amino acids. Germline loops: CDR1 KGHSH, CDR2 LQKENI. The V and J ends lost 1 base and 1 base respectively, with 7 bases between them. The CDR3 DNA sequence: TGTGCCAGCTCACCACTACCAGAGAACACTGAAGCTTTCTTT. Translated: CASSPLPENTEAFF.

The chain links TRBV7-2 to TRBJ2-5; possible D gene TRBD1, 5 bases. Trimming removed 5 bases from V and 3 bases from J, with 10 bases in between. The CDR3 totals 13 residues. Germline V gene sequence: CDR1 SGHTA, CDR2 FQGNSA. The DNA for the CDR3 is TGTGCCAGCAGCGTAGACAGAGAAGAGACCCAGTACTTC. Protein product: CASSVDREETQYF.

V is TRBV6-6 and J is TRBJ2-3; D remains unclear. Germline CDR1 is MNHNY and CDR2 is SVGAGI (reference sequence). V lost 4 bases, J lost 6 bases, and 8 bases lay in between. This CDR3 has 12 amino acids. The DNA of the CDR3 is TGTGCCAGCAGTTTTTTGGAGGATACGCAGTATTTT. Translation gives CASSFLEDTQYF.

V gene TRBV25-1 combines with J gene TRBJ2-3; D is possibly TRBD1 (5 bases). This CDR3 contains 11 residues. Germline V CDR1 and CDR2: MGHDK, SYGVNS. Trimming removed 4 bases from V and 6 bases from J, with 5 bases in between. The CDR3 nucleotides are TGTGCCAGCAGTGGACAGGATACGCAGTATTTT. The encoded protein is CASSGQDTQYF.

The V call is TRBV6-5, the J call TRBJ1-3; D ambiguous. Germline V gene data show CDR1 as MNHEY and CDR2 as SVGAGI. V was trimmed by 5 bases and J by 0 bases, leaving 8 bases between them. The CDR3 extends over 14 amino acids. CDR3 bases: TGTGCCAGCAGTCAGATATACTCTGGAAACACCATATATTTT. Protein: CASSQIYSGNTIYF.

The V call is TRBV19, the J call TRBJ1-2, with D unclear. Germline CDR1 reads LNHDA; CDR2 reads SQIVND (reference sequence). CDR3 size: 13 residues. V was clipped by 1 base and J by 4 bases, with 7 bases between them. CDR3 DNA sequence: TGTGCCAGTAGTATAGGAGGGATCTATGGCTACACCTTC. As protein: CASSIGGIYGYTF. Full variable domain (rest looked up from reference TRBV19 and TRBJ1-2): DGGITQSPKYLFRKEGQNVTLSCEQNLNHDAMYWYRQDPGQGLRLIYYSQIVNDFQKGDIAEGYSVSREKKESFPLTVTSAQKNPTAFYLCASSIGGIYGYTFGSGTRLTVV.

The chain carries TRBV5-1 and TRBJ2-5; tentatively, D is TRBD1 (6 bases). Per the germline V gene, CDR1 is SGHRS and CDR2 is YFSETQ. Trimming stripped 0 bases from V and 2 bases from J, with 8 bases between. The CDR3 loop spans 14 amino acids. DNA of the CDR3: TGCGCCAGCAGCTTGGACAGGGATCAAGAGACCCAGTACTTC. Amino acids: CASSLDRDQETQYF.

In terms of frequency, this clone is medium-sized. The gene calls are TRBV6-4 and TRBJ2-5; 9 nucleotides line up with TRBD1. The CDR3 is 15 amino acids. With V trimmed by 4 bases and J by 3 bases, 6 bases remained unmatched. Germline-derived CDR1 and CDR2 are MRHNA and SNTAGT. CDR3 nucleotides: TGTGCCAGCAGTGTGACAGGGGGTGGGGAAGAGACCCAGTACTTC. Translation: CASSVTGGGEETQYF.

The chain has TRBV4-2 and TRBJ2-7, with 8 nucleotides matching TRBD1. V lost 5 bases and J lost 3; bases outside the gene matches: 9. The V gene's germline CDR1 is LGHNA and CDR2 YNFKEQ. The CDR3 spans 15 residues. The CDR3, as DNA: TGTGCCAGCAGCTTCCGCCTACAGGGGGGCTACGAGCAGTACTTC. It yields the protein CASSFRLQGGYEQYF.

The genes are TRBV6-5 and TRBJ2-7, with a tentative D call TRBD1 (5 bases). There are 16 residues in the CDR3. CDR1 is MNHEY, CDR2 SVGAGI, per germline. The V and J ends lost 0 bases and 1 base respectively, with 13 bases between them. CDR3 DNA: TGTGCCAGCAGTTACTCCCTCAGGGCCGGATCCTACGAGCAGTACTTC. Its protein is CASSYSLRAGSYEQYF.

V usage is TRBV9 and J usage is TRBJ2-5, with TRBD2 as a possible D gene (6 bases). TRBJ2-7 explains the end of the DNA better; the J call may be wrong. The CDR3 is 15 amino acids. Germline V lookup: CDR1 SGDLS, CDR2 YYNGEE. The CDR3, as DNA: TGTGCCAGCAGCGTCCGGGACTCAAAGACTTACGAGCAGTACTTC. It specifies CASSVRDSKTYEQYF.